This T cell receptor beta chain comes out of a study of ipilimumab plus nivolumab after autologous stem cell transplantation. Turning to the study itself: A median of roughly eight nivolumab and 4 or 5 ipilimumab doses were given. The myeloma group: high-risk transplant-naive, or relapse within 3 years after first autologous transplant.

Sequencing was performed with immunoSEQ multiplex PCR; in TCRdb, only in-frame clones are kept and a portion is missing. Of 43,000 or so clones in the sample, 88% were seen once. Starting 14 to 28 days after autologous transplant, ipilimumab 1 mg/kg was given. Dosing: nivolumab 3 mg/kg IV, weeks 1, 4, 7, 10, then every two weeks to week 26. The CDR3 consists of 17 residues. V shed 5 bases and J shed 3 bases, with 21 bases lying between them. Germline V lookup: CDR1 SGHTA, CDR2 FQGNSA. V gene TRBV7-2 combines with J gene TRBJ2-3; D is unresolved. The receptor was derived from a male donor with multiple myeloma. The sequencing used PBMCs, collected in a trial of ipilimumab plus nivolumab as post-transplant consolidation. CDR3 sequence reads: CASSQAAGSVGTDTQYF. Here the CDR3 DNA reads TGTGCCAGCAGCCAGGCGGCCGGCTCGGTGGGGACAGATACGCAGTATTTT.